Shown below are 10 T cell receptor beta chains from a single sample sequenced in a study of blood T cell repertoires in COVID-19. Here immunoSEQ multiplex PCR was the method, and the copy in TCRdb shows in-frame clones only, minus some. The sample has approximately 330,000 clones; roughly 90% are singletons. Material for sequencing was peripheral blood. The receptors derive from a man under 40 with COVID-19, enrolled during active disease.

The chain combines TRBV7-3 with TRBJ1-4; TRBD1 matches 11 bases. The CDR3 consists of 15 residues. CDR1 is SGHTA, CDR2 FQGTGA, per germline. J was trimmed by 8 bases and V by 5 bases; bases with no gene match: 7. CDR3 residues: CASSRGQGAGEKLFF. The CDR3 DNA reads TGTGCCAGCAGCCGTGGACAGGGGGCTGGAGAAAAACTGTTTTTT.

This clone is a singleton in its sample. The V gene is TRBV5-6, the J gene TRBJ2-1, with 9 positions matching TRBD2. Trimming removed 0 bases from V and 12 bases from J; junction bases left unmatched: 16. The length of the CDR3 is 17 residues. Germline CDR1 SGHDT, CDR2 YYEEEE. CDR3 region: CASSLGVAGDLLWGQFF. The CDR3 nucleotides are TGTGCCAGCAGCTTGGGAGTAGCGGGAGATTTGCTTTGGGGGCAGTTCTTC.

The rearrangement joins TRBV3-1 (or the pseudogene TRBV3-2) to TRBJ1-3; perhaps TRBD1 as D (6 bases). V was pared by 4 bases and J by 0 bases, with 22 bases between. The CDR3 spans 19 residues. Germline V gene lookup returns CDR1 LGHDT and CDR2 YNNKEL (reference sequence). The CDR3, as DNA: TGTGCCAGCAGCCGGCTTTCGACAGGCCAATTAAACTCTGGAAACACCATATATTTT. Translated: CASSRLSTGQLNSGNTIYF.

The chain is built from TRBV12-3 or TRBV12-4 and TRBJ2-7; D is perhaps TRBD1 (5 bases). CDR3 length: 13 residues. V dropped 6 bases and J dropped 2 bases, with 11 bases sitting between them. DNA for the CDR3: TGTGCCAGCAGCCCCTGGACACCCTACGAGCAGTACTTC. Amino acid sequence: CASSPWTPYEQYF.

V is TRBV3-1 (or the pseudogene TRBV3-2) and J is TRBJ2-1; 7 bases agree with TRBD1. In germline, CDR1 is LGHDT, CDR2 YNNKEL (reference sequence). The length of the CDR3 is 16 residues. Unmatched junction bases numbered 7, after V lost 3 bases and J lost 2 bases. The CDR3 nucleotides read TGTGCCAGCAGCCACAAACCGGGACAGACCTACAATGAGCAGTTCTTC. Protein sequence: CASSHKPGQTYNEQFF.

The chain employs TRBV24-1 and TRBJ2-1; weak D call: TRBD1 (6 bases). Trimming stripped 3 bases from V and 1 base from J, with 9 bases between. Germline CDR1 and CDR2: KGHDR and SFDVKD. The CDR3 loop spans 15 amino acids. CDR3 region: CATSDGQGSYNEQFF. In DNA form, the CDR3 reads TGTGCCACCAGTGATGGGCAGGGGTCCTACAATGAGCAGTTCTTC.

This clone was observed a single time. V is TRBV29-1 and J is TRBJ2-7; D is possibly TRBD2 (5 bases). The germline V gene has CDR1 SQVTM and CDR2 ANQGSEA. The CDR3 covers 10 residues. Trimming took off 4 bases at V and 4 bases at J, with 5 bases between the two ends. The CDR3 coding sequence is TGCAGCGTTGGGGAGTACGAGCAGTACTTC. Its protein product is CSVGEYEQYF.

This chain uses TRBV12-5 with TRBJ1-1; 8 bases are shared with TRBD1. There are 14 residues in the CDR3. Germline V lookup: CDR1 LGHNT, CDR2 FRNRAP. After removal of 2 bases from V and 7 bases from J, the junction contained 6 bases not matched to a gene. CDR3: CASGLPQDRGEAFF. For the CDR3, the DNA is TGTGCTAGTGGTTTGCCCCAAGACAGGGGTGAAGCTTTCTTT.

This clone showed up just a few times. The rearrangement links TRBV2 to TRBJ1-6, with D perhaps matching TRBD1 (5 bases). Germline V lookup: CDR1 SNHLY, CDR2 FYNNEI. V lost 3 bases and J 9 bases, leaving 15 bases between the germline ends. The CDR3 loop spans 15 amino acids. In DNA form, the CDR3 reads TGTGCCAGCAGTGAGCAGGGTGGGGCGGTTTCACCCCTCCACTTT. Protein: CASSEQGGAVSPLHF.

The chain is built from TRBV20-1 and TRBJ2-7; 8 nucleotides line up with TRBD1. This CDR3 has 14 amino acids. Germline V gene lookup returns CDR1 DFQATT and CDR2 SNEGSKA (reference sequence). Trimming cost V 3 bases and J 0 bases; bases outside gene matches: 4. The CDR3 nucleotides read TGCAGTGCTAGTGGGGGACAGGTCTCCTACGAGCAGTACTTC. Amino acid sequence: CSASGGQVSYEQYF.